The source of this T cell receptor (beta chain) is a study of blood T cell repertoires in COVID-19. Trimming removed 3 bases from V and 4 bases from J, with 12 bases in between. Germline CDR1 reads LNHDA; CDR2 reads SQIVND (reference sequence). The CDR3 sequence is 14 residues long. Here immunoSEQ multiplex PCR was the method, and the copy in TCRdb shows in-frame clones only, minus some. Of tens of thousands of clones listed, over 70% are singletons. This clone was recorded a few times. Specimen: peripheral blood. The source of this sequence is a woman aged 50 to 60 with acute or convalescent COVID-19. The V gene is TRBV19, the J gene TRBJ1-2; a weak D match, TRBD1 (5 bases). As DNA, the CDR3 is TGTGCCAGTAGTATCAGGGAGGTAGGCTATGGCTACACCTTC. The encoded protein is CASSIREVGYGYTF.